This is a list of T cell receptor beta chains from one sample in a study of cytomegalovirus exposure and HLA in healthy donors. The method was immunoSEQ multiplex PCR; TCRdb's version includes in-frame clones alone and lacks a portion of them. The table shows approximately 210,000 clones, with about 79% occurring only once. Specimen: PBMCs. The source of these receptors is a male donor in good health and CMV-seronegative. The CDR3 runs from the conserved cysteine through the conserved F or W. D genes are given only for firm matches. Clone sizes are given selectively: once, few, many, or a class where the clone is expanded.

d_gene: -
j_gene: TRBJ1-1
abundance: -
v_gene: TRBV5-6
CDR3nt: TGTGCCAGCAGCTTGGGACAGTGGGGGAACACTGAAGCTTTCTTT
CDR3aa: CASSLGQWGNTEAFF

d_gene: -
j_gene: TRBJ2-1
abundance: -
v_gene: TRBV7-2
CDR3nt: TGTGCCAGCAGCTTTAGACTCGCCCCAGCCGATGAGCAGTTCTTC
CDR3aa: CASSFRLAPADEQFF

d_gene: TRBD1
j_gene: TRBJ1-1
abundance: few
v_gene: TRBV2
CDR3nt: TGTGCCAGCAGCTTTACAGGGGGGACTGAAGCTTTCTTT
CDR3aa: CASSFTGGTEAFF

d_gene: TRBD1
j_gene: TRBJ1-1
abundance: -
v_gene: TRBV27
CDR3nt: TGTGCCAGCAGTTCTCGACAGGGAACTGAAGCTTTCTTT
CDR3aa: CASSSRQGTEAFF

d_gene: -
j_gene: TRBJ2-3
abundance: -
v_gene: TRBV2
CDR3nt: TGTGCCAGCACCGGGTATACGCAGTATTTT
CDR3aa: CASTGYTQYF

d_gene: -
j_gene: TRBJ1-3
abundance: -
v_gene: TRBV28
CDR3nt: TGTGCCAGCAGCGGGGTGGAAAACACCATATATTTT
CDR3aa: CASSGVENTIYF

d_gene: TRBD1
j_gene: TRBJ2-7
abundance: -
v_gene: TRBV25-1
CDR3nt: TGTGCCATCGCCCCGGGGACAGGGGGTAACGAGCAGTACTTC
CDR3aa: CAIAPGTGGNEQYF

d_gene: -
j_gene: TRBJ2-7
abundance: few
v_gene: TRBV5-4
CDR3nt: TGTGCCAGCAGCTTTTTAGCGCAGCCCTACGAGCAGTACTTC
CDR3aa: CASSFLAQPYEQYF

d_gene: -
j_gene: TRBJ2-1
abundance: -
v_gene: TRBV28
CDR3nt: TGTGCCAGCAGTTTCCTCCCGAGCTCCTACAATGAGCAGTTCTTC
CDR3aa: CASSFLPSSYNEQFF

d_gene: TRBD1
j_gene: TRBJ2-1
abundance: once
v_gene: TRBV2
CDR3nt: TGTGCCAGCAGTCGAGTACAGGGGCAATCCTACAATGAGCAGTTCTTC
CDR3aa: CASSRVQGQSYNEQFF

d_gene: TRBD2
j_gene: TRBJ2-3
abundance: -
v_gene: TRBV6-5
CDR3nt: TGTGCCAGCAGTTACATACTAGCGGGAACAGATACGCAGTATTTT
CDR3aa: CASSYILAGTDTQYF

d_gene: TRBD2
j_gene: TRBJ2-7
abundance: -
v_gene: TRBV11-2
CDR3nt: TGTGCCAGCAGCTTAGATTTTGAGACTAGCGGGAGGGTCCACGAGCAGTACTTC
CDR3aa: CASSLDFETSGRVHEQYF

d_gene: -
j_gene: TRBJ2-2
abundance: -
v_gene: TRBV4-1
CDR3nt: TGCGCCAGCAGCCAAGCTTGGGGCGACACCGGGGAGCTGTTTTTT
CDR3aa: CASSQAWGDTGELFF

d_gene: TRBD1
j_gene: TRBJ1-1
abundance: -
v_gene: TRBV10-3
CDR3nt: TGTGCCATTTCAGATCCGGGACAGGGGGTCGAGACTGAAGCTTTCTTT
CDR3aa: CAISDPGQGVETEAFF

d_gene: TRBD1
j_gene: TRBJ2-1
abundance: -
v_gene: TRBV6-1
CDR3nt: TGTGCCAGCAGTGACCTGACAGGGGGCAATGAGCAGTTCTTC
CDR3aa: CASSDLTGGNEQFF

d_gene: -
j_gene: TRBJ2-4
abundance: -
v_gene: TRBV28
CDR3nt: TGTGCCAGCAGTTTCGTGGGGCAGAACTTAGCCAAAAACATTCAGTACTTC
CDR3aa: CASSFVGQNLAKNIQYF

d_gene: -
j_gene: TRBJ1-2
abundance: once
v_gene: TRBV9
CDR3nt: TGTGCCAGCAGCTACTTGGACAGACTCTATGGCTACACCTTC
CDR3aa: CASSYLDRLYGYTF

d_gene: -
j_gene: TRBJ1-1
abundance: -
v_gene: TRBV6-5
CDR3nt: TGTGCCAGTGGGAACAGGCTTAAGACTGAAGCTTTCTTT
CDR3aa: CASGNRLKTEAFF

d_gene: -
j_gene: TRBJ1-2
abundance: -
v_gene: TRBV5-4
CDR3nt: TGTGCCAGCAGCTTCCAGGCATGGGCGGGGGGTGGCTACACCTTC
CDR3aa: CASSFQAWAGGGYTF

d_gene: -
j_gene: TRBJ2-5
abundance: -
v_gene: TRBV19
CDR3nt: TGTGCCAGTAGTATAATGGTAGGGGCCCAAGAGACCCAGTACTTC
CDR3aa: CASSIMVGAQETQYF

d_gene: -
j_gene: TRBJ1-2
abundance: -
v_gene: TRBV11-1
CDR3nt: TGTGCCAGCAGCTTAACCCAGGGGCCCAACTATGGCTACACCTTC
CDR3aa: CASSLTQGPNYGYTF

d_gene: TRBD2
j_gene: TRBJ2-1
abundance: once
v_gene: TRBV5-4
CDR3nt: TGTGCCAGCAGCCCCGCGGCTAGCGGATACAATGAGCAGTTCTTC
CDR3aa: CASSPAASGYNEQFF

d_gene: -
j_gene: TRBJ2-7
abundance: -
v_gene: TRBV27
CDR3nt: TGTGCCAGCAGTTCCCCCAGTTACGAGCAGTACTTC
CDR3aa: CASSSPSYEQYF

d_gene: TRBD1
j_gene: TRBJ1-1
abundance: -
v_gene: TRBV5-1
CDR3nt: TGCGCCAGCAGCTTCGGACAGGGCGCTAGAAATTTGAACACTGAAGCTTTCTTT
CDR3aa: CASSFGQGARNLNTEAFF

d_gene: TRBD2
j_gene: TRBJ2-3
abundance: once
v_gene: TRBV11-3
CDR3nt: TGTGCCAGCAGCCCGTCACTAGCGGGGGGACCGGATACGCAGTATTTT
CDR3aa: CASSPSLAGGPDTQYF

d_gene: -
j_gene: TRBJ2-7
abundance: -
v_gene: TRBV4-3
CDR3nt: TGCGCCAGCAGCCAAGAAATCCAGGGGACCATCTACGAGCAGTACTTC
CDR3aa: CASSQEIQGTIYEQYF

d_gene: -
j_gene: TRBJ1-1
abundance: -
v_gene: TRBV5-1
CDR3nt: TGCGCCAGCAGCTTTTCAGGGTTGGACACTGAAGCTTTCTTT
CDR3aa: CASSFSGLDTEAFF

d_gene: -
j_gene: TRBJ2-5
abundance: once
v_gene: TRBV5-6
CDR3nt: TGTGCCAGCAGCTACGGGGAGACCCAGTACTTC
CDR3aa: CASSYGETQYF

d_gene: TRBD2
j_gene: TRBJ2-5
abundance: -
v_gene: TRBV30
CDR3nt: TGTGCCTGGAGGGAAGGACTAGCGGGGCAAGAGACCCAGTACTTC
CDR3aa: CAWREGLAGQETQYF

d_gene: -
j_gene: TRBJ2-7
abundance: -
v_gene: TRBV4-1
CDR3nt: TGCGCCAGCAGCCAAGGAATGAGGGAGGCCCCCTACGAGCAGTACTTC
CDR3aa: CASSQGMREAPYEQYF

d_gene: -
j_gene: TRBJ2-7
abundance: -
v_gene: TRBV28
CDR3nt: TGTGCCAGCAGTTTCTCGGACAGCGGATCCTACGAGCAGTACTTC
CDR3aa: CASSFSDSGSYEQYF

d_gene: -
j_gene: TRBJ1-1
abundance: -
v_gene: TRBV7-2
CDR3nt: TGTGCCAGCAGTACAGGCACTGAAGCTTTCTTT
CDR3aa: CASSTGTEAFF

d_gene: TRBD2
j_gene: TRBJ2-1
abundance: -
v_gene: TRBV5-4
CDR3nt: TGTGCCAGCAGTCGTAGCGGGGACTCCTACAATGAGCAGTTCTTC
CDR3aa: CASSRSGDSYNEQFF

d_gene: TRBD1
j_gene: TRBJ1-2
abundance: -
v_gene: TRBV6-5
CDR3nt: TGTGCCAGCAGTTACTCTTCCAGGGGGCTCTATGGCTACACCTTC
CDR3aa: CASSYSSRGLYGYTF

d_gene: TRBD1
j_gene: TRBJ1-2
abundance: -
v_gene: TRBV13
CDR3nt: TGTGCCAGCAGCCTCAACAGGGGCCCTCCCTCTACCTTC
CDR3aa: CASSLNRGPPSTF

d_gene: -
j_gene: TRBJ1-3
abundance: -
v_gene: TRBV6-5
CDR3nt: TGTGCCAGCAGTTACTCGGCAGAAGGAAACACCATATATTTT
CDR3aa: CASSYSAEGNTIYF

d_gene: TRBD1
j_gene: TRBJ2-3
abundance: -
v_gene: TRBV5-1
CDR3nt: TGCGCCAGCAGTCTAGGGGGCTTTGGGACAGATACGCAGTATTTT
CDR3aa: CASSLGGFGTDTQYF

d_gene: TRBD2
j_gene: TRBJ2-5
abundance: few
v_gene: TRBV5-6
CDR3nt: TGTGCCAGCAGGAGAGGCCCCGGGACTACCCGGGGGTTGGGAGAGACCCAGTACTTC
CDR3aa: CASRRGPGTTRGLGETQYF

d_gene: -
j_gene: TRBJ1-2
abundance: once
v_gene: TRBV7-2
CDR3nt: TGTGCCAGCAGCTTAGATCGGTATGGCTACACCTTC
CDR3aa: CASSLDRYGYTF

d_gene: -
j_gene: TRBJ2-5
abundance: -
v_gene: TRBV28
CDR3nt: TGTGCCAGCAGTTTAACCCTAGGGCGGGGCCCACGAGAGACCCAGTACTTC
CDR3aa: CASSLTLGRGPRETQYF

d_gene: -
j_gene: TRBJ2-1
abundance: -
v_gene: TRBV2
CDR3nt: TGTGCCAGCACTCGGTCCTACAATGAGCAGTTCTTC
CDR3aa: CASTRSYNEQFF

d_gene: -
j_gene: TRBJ2-1
abundance: -
v_gene: TRBV4-1
CDR3nt: TGCGCCAGCAGCCAAGAATTGAGGAGGGGAGAGCAGTTCTTC
CDR3aa: CASSQELRRGEQFF

d_gene: TRBD1
j_gene: TRBJ2-5
abundance: -
v_gene: TRBV27
CDR3nt: TGTGCCAGCAGCCCAGGGGGCCGAGAGACCCAGTACTTC
CDR3aa: CASSPGGRETQYF

d_gene: -
j_gene: TRBJ1-2
abundance: few
v_gene: TRBV4-1
CDR3nt: TGCGCCAGCAGCCACCAGGGCAGGAGCTATGGCTACACCTTC
CDR3aa: CASSHQGRSYGYTF

d_gene: -
j_gene: TRBJ1-2
abundance: -
v_gene: TRBV4-2
CDR3nt: TGTGCCAGCAGCCAAGATCGGCCAGGTGGCTACACCTTC
CDR3aa: CASSQDRPGGYTF

d_gene: -
j_gene: TRBJ1-4
abundance: -
v_gene: TRBV5-3
CDR3nt: TGTGCCAGAAGCAACAGGAGAACTAATGAAAAACTGTTTTTT
CDR3aa: CARSNRRTNEKLFF

d_gene: TRBD1
j_gene: TRBJ2-5
abundance: -
v_gene: TRBV2
CDR3nt: TGTGCCAGCAGTATCCAGACAGGGGAATTAGAGACCCAGTACTTC
CDR3aa: CASSIQTGELETQYF

d_gene: TRBD2
j_gene: TRBJ2-1
abundance: -
v_gene: TRBV7-3
CDR3nt: TGTGCCAGCAGCTTAGCGGGGGGGCAGTACAATGAGCAGTTCTTC
CDR3aa: CASSLAGGQYNEQFF

d_gene: TRBD2
j_gene: TRBJ2-7
abundance: -
v_gene: TRBV27
CDR3nt: TGTGCCAGCAGTTTATCTAGCGGGGGGGGAGGCGAGCAGTACTTC
CDR3aa: CASSLSSGGGGEQYF

d_gene: TRBD1
j_gene: TRBJ1-2
abundance: -
v_gene: TRBV9
CDR3nt: TGTGCCAGCAGCGTTCTAGCAGACAGGGCAGTCGGTGGCTACACCTTC
CDR3aa: CASSVLADRAVGGYTF

d_gene: TRBD1
j_gene: TRBJ2-1
abundance: many
v_gene: TRBV7-9
CDR3nt: TGTGCCAGCAGGGACACGGGACAGTCATACAATGAGCAGTTCTTC
CDR3aa: CASRDTGQSYNEQFF

d_gene: -
j_gene: TRBJ1-2
abundance: -
v_gene: TRBV28
CDR3nt: TGTGCCAGCAGTTTATTGGGTTCAGGGCAGTATGGCTACACCTTC
CDR3aa: CASSLLGSGQYGYTF

d_gene: -
j_gene: TRBJ2-3
abundance: -
v_gene: TRBV11-2
CDR3nt: TGTGCCAGCAGCTCCTCGGTAGGGGTAGTGGATACGCAGTATTTT
CDR3aa: CASSSSVGVVDTQYF